The T cell receptor (beta chain) described here comes from a study of shared clonotypes between healthy human individuals. About the research overall: The study used three CD4 naive, three CD4 memory, two CD8 naive and one CD8 memory plate per donor.

Researchers divided each subset's genomic DNA evenly across several immunoSEQ plates. Here immunoSEQ multiplex PCR was the method, and the copy in TCRdb shows in-frame clones only, minus some. The sample lists some 1,900,000 clones, about 95% occurring once. The naive CD8 subset, CD45RO-negative cells positively selected for CCR7, excluded terminally differentiated effector memory CD45RA+ cells. Every donor was a Caucasian adult from Nashville, Tennessee. Input material: naive CD8+ T cells sorted from blood. The sequence was collected from a man younger than 35 in good health.

The CDR3 DNA follows: TGCGCCAGCAGCTCCCTGAGCGGAGGTGTTTCCGGGGAGCTGTTTTTT. It is translated as CASSSLSGGVSGELFF. This rearrangement joins TRBV4-3 to TRBJ2-2, with D perhaps TRBD2 (5 bases). The CDR3 is made up of 16 amino acids. The ends were cut back, 5 bases at V and 6 bases at J, with 19 bases in the middle. The germline gives CDR1 LGHNA, CDR2 YSLEER.